This paragraph reports one TCR beta chain. Its antigen is unidentified. This entry belongs to a study of cytomegalovirus exposure and HLA in healthy donors. V lost 2 bases and J 7 bases, leaving 12 bases between the germline ends. Germline CDR1 and CDR2: MNHEY and SVGAGI. This CDR3 is 15 amino acids long. Overall study results and limits: Certain indistinguishable V segments, among them TRBV6-2 and TRBV6-3, were excluded. Immune exposure information available was restricted to CMV serostatus. Sequencing artifact likely explains a cluster of highly shared sequence variants. The authors listed some 150 TCR beta chains as cytomegalovirus-associated.

60 Vbeta and 13 Jbeta primers were used in PCR. Method: immunoSEQ multiplex PCR; TCRdb's copy keeps in-frame clones and lacks some. In the table there are about 120,000 clones, around 84% of which are singletons. The V and J genes are TRBV6-5 and TRBJ1-6; D may be TRBD1 (5 bases). This sequence originates from a woman in her twenties or thirties in good health and CMV-seronegative. The sequencing sample was made of PBMCs. The CDR3 reads CASSYALEGNSPLHF. CDR3 nucleotide sequence: TGTGCCAGCAGTTACGCATTGGAGGGGAATTCACCCCTCCACTTT.